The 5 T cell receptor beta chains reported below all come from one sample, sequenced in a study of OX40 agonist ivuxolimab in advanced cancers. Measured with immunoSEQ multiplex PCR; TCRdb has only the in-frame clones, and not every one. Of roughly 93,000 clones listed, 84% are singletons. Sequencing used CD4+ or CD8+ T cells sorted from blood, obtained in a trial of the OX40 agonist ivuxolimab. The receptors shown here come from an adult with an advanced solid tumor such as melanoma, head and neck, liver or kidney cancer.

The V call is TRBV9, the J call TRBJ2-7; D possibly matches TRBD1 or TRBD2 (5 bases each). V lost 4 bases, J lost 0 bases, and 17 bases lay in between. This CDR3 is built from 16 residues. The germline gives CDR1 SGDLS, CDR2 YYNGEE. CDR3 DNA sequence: TGTGCCAGCAGCTTCCCCCGGGACGGAAGCTCCTACGAGCAGTACTTC. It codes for CASSFPRDGSSYEQYF.

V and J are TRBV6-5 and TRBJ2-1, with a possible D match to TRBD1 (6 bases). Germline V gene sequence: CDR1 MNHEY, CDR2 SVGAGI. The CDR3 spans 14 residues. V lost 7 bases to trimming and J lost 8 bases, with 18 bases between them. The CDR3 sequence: CASTGQWASDEQFF. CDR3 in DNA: TGTGCCAGCACAGGACAGTGGGCGTCGGATGAGCAGTTCTTC.

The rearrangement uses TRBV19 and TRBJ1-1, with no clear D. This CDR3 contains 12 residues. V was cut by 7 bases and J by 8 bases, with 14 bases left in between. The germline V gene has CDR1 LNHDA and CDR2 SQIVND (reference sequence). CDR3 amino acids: CASKEGNREAFF. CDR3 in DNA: TGTGCCAGTAAGGAGGGAAATAGGGAAGCTTTCTTT.

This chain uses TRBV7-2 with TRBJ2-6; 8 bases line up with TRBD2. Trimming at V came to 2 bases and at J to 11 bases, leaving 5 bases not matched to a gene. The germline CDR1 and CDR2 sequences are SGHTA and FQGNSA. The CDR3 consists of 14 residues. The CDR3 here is CASSLSSGGDVLTF. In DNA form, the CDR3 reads TGTGCCAGCAGCTTATCTTCGGGAGGGGACGTCCTGACTTTC.

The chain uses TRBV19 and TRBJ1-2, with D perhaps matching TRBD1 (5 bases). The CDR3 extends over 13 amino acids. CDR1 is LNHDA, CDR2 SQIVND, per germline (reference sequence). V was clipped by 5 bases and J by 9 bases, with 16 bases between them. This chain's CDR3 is CASSPEPTDSYTF. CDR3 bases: TGTGCCAGTAGTCCCGAACCGACAGATAGCTACACCTTC.